This note documents a single TCR beta chain sequence. The CDR3 has 15 residues. CDR1 and CDR2 (germline): MNHEY, SVGEGT. Trimming cost V 5 bases and J 7 bases, with 18 bases left between them. This entry belongs to a study of blood T cell repertoires in COVID-19. Original processing methods: Reference gene primer amplification gave nucleated cell count estimates. Sequencing used immunoSEQ multiplex PCR; TCRdb keeps in-frame clones, though not all of them. The DNA gave D and trimming, while V, J and clone size come from that table. The profile covers about 140,000 clones, with over 70% appearing a single time and 3% to 4.5% taken by the ten largest.

This chain uses TRBV6-2 or TRBV6-3 with TRBJ2-1; the D gene is possibly TRBD1 (8 bases). Material for sequencing was peripheral blood. The source of this sequence is a man aged 65 to 85 who had recovered from COVID-19. This chain's CDR3 is CASSKTGQGGNEQFF. The CDR3 region has the DNA TGTGCCAGCAGTAAGACAGGACAGGGAGGGAATGAGCAGTTCTTC.